These 20 T cell receptor beta chains originate from one sample sequenced in a study of T cells in localized non-small cell lung cancer. Produced via immunoSEQ multiplex PCR; TCRdb's table is partial and in-frame only. The sample yields approximately 49,000 clones, 77% seen once. The source was peripheral blood, collected before any cancer treatment. The receptors stem from a man aged 40 to 70 with stage I squamous cell lung carcinoma.

The V and J genes are TRBV5-8 and TRBJ1-2; 9 bases line up with TRBD1. Germline values: CDR1 SGHTS, CDR2 YDEGEE. Trimming removed 4 bases from V and 7 bases from J; junction bases left unmatched: 8. There are 14 residues in the CDR3. This CDR3 is CASSQDRGGGGYTF. CDR3 in DNA: TGTGCCAGCAGCCAGGACAGGGGAGGAGGTGGCTACACCTTC.

The chain employs TRBV5-4 and TRBJ1-1; perhaps TRBD1 as D (5 bases). This CDR3 is 13 amino acids long. Trimming took off 4 bases at V and 8 bases at J, with 15 bases between the two ends. Germline V CDR1 and CDR2: SGHNT, YYREEE (reference sequence). The CDR3 spells CASSPSTGAEAFF. The CDR3, as DNA: TGTGCCAGCAGCCCATCCACCGGGGCCGAAGCTTTCTTT. Combining the CDR3 with reference TRBV5-4 and TRBJ1-1 gives the whole variable domain ETGVTQSPTHLIKTRGQQVTLRCSSQSGHNTVSWYQQALGQGPQFIFQYYREEENGRGNFPPRFSGLQFPNYSSELNVNALELDDSALYLCASSPSTGAEAFFGQGTRLTVV.

The chain recombines TRBV6-1 with TRBJ1-2, with TRBD1 matching 7 bases. The CDR3 consists of 14 residues. Looked up from germline, CDR1 is MNHNS and CDR2 is SASEGT. V dropped 6 bases and J dropped 1; count of bases not matched to a gene: 5. In nucleotides, the CDR3 is TGTGCCAGCAGCCGGGGGACAGATAACTATGGCTACACCTTC. Translation gives CASSRGTDNYGYTF.

The CDR3 sequence: CASSLAGGNQPQHF. In DNA form, the CDR3 reads TGTGCCAGCAGCTTAGCAGGAGGGAATCAGCCCCAGCATTTT. The J gene is TRBJ1-5, the V gene TRBV7-9; D is ambiguous. Per germline, CDR1 SEHNR and CDR2 FQNEAQ (reference sequence). Deletions cut 0 bases from V and 4 bases from J, with 7 bases between. This CDR3 region has 14 residues.

The chain recombines TRBV27 with TRBJ1-1; 8 bases align to TRBD1. The CDR3 length is 16 residues. V lost 4 bases and J lost 1; bases outside the gene matches: 8. Germline V gene lookup returns CDR1 MNHEY and CDR2 SMNVEV (reference sequence). The CDR3 bases are TGTGCCAGCAGTTCTCAGGGGGCGCGTCCGAACACTGAAGCTTTCTTT. Translating gives CASSSQGARPNTEAFF.

The rearrangement joins TRBV10-3 to TRBJ2-2, with D unclear. Germline-derived CDR1 and CDR2 are ENHRY and SYGVKD. The CDR3 extends over 13 amino acids. V lost 0 bases to trimming and J lost 4 bases, with 3 bases between them. The CDR3 coding sequence is TGTGCCATCAGTGAGTCTGGCACCGGGGAGCTGTTTTTT. It encodes CAISESGTGELFF.

This clone came up once. V and J are TRBV7-3 and TRBJ2-1; D is undetermined. The CDR3 contains 12 residues. Per germline, CDR1 SGHTA and CDR2 FQGTGA. The V gene lost 2 bases and the J gene lost 8 bases, with 7 bases spanning the gap. CDR3 bases: TGTGCCAGCAGCTTACGGTTAGATGAGCAGTTCTTC. Its protein is CASSLRLDEQFF.

The chain joins TRBV11-1 to TRBJ1-1; D is possibly TRBD1 (6 bases). The CDR3 sequence is 14 residues long. Germline V gene lookup returns CDR1 SGHAT and CDR2 FQDESV (reference sequence). The V end lost 1 base, the J end lost 1 base, and 7 bases lay between the germline ends. The CDR3: CASSLETGNTEAFF. The DNA of the CDR3 is TGTGCCAGCAGCTTAGAGACAGGGAACACTGAAGCTTTCTTT.

The chain employs TRBV5-6 and TRBJ1-5; maybe TRBD1 (6 bases). Per the germline V gene, CDR1 is SGHDT and CDR2 is YYEEEE. The CDR3 is 15 residues long. V was pared by 1 base and J by 2 bases, with 10 bases between. The DNA of the CDR3 is TGTGCCAGCAGCTTGTGGGGGCTTCGCAATCAGCCCCAGCATTTT. This sequence encodes CASSLWGLRNQPQHF.

The chain employs TRBV28 and TRBJ1-1; D perhaps matches TRBD1 (5 bases). Between the trimmed V and J ends, which lost 6 bases and 10 bases, there was a span of 15 bases. The CDR3 is made up of 12 amino acids. CDR1 and CDR2 (germline): MDHEN, SYDVKM. DNA for the CDR3: TGTGCCAGCAGGGGACCCGGATGGGCAGCTTTCTTT. It specifies CASRGPGWAAFF.

J is TRBJ1-3 and V is TRBV28, with TRBD1 matching over 9 bases. CDR1 and CDR2 from the germline V gene are MDHEN and SYDVKM. The CDR3 spans 13 residues. Trimming at V came to 10 bases and at J to 7 bases, leaving 8 bases not matched to a gene. This CDR3 reads CATHTGTGNTIYF. CDR3 sequence (DNA): TGTGCCACCCATACCGGGACAGGGAACACCATATATTTT.

This rearrangement joins TRBV6-5 to TRBJ1-1; D might be TRBD1 (6 bases). V lost 9 bases, J lost 3 bases, and 20 bases lay in between. The CDR3 totals 15 residues. CDR1 MNHEY and CDR2 SVGAGI come from the germline V gene. The chain's CDR3 is CASTPGAAGDTEAFF. For the CDR3, the DNA is TGTGCCAGTACCCCGGGGGCGGCGGGAGACACTGAAGCTTTCTTT.

This chain uses TRBV30 with TRBJ1-1; unclear D gene. The germline V gene encodes CDR1 GTSNPN and CDR2 SVGIG (reference sequence). This CDR3 comprises 13 residues. The germline V and J ends were trimmed by 4 bases and 1 base, with 10 bases remaining between them. The CDR3 here is CAWKAERNTEAFF. CDR3 in DNA: TGTGCCTGGAAGGCGGAAAGGAACACTGAAGCTTTCTTT.

The V and J genes are TRBV13 and TRBJ2-5; no definite D call. The length of the CDR3 is 11 residues. V dropped 6 bases and J dropped 5 bases, with 7 bases sitting between them. CDR1 is PRHDT and CDR2 is FYEKMQ in the germline V gene (reference sequence). CDR3 region: CASSNLETQYF. The CDR3 DNA reads as TGTGCCAGCAGTAACTTGGAGACCCAGTACTTC.

V gene TRBV10-3 combines with J gene TRBJ1-6, with D perhaps matching TRBD1 (5 bases). The CDR3 spans 15 residues. Per the germline V gene, CDR1 is ENHRY and CDR2 is SYGVKD. V lost 10 bases and J 14 bases, leaving 27 bases between the germline ends. The CDR3: CATGAWEAVGFSLHF. The CDR3 nucleotides read TGTGCCACCGGGGCTTGGGAGGCAGTGGGGTTCTCCCTCCACTTT.

The rearrangement uses TRBV7-2 and TRBJ1-6; D is unclear. Germline CDR1 reads SGHTA; CDR2 reads FQGNSA. The CDR3 is 12 amino acids. The V end lost 3 bases, the J end lost 9 bases, and 6 bases lay between the germline ends. The CDR3 region is CASSFAGSPLHF. CDR3 coding DNA: TGTGCCAGCAGCTTTGCCGGTTCACCCCTCCACTTT.

The chain employs TRBV5-1 and TRBJ1-2, with 11 nucleotides matching TRBD1. Germline V gene lookup returns CDR1 SGHRS and CDR2 YFSETQ. V shed 3 bases and J 2 bases; nucleotides not matched to a gene: 3. The CDR3 extends over 15 amino acids. The CDR3 spells CASSSGQGENYGYTF. DNA for the CDR3: TGCGCCAGCAGCTCGGGACAGGGGGAGAACTATGGCTACACCTTC.

The CDR3 region has the DNA TGTGCCAGCAGACGACAGGGGGCGCGGGAGCAGTACTTC. This gives the protein CASRRQGAREQYF. The rearrangement joins TRBV6-5 to TRBJ2-7; 10 nucleotides line up with TRBD1. V shed 6 bases and J 7 bases; nucleotides not matched to a gene: 6. Germline V CDR1 and CDR2: MNHEY, SVGAGI. This CDR3 has 13 residues.

This clone was found once. The chain joins TRBV29-1 to TRBJ2-3; the match to TRBD1 covers 8 bases. CDR1 is SQVTM, CDR2 ANQGSEA, per germline. The J segment lost 6 bases and the V segment lost 1 base, leaving 12 bases of the junction unmatched. CDR3 length: 16 residues. CDR3 in amino acids: CSVEVVADRARDTQYF. DNA for the CDR3: TGCAGCGTTGAAGTGGTAGCGGACAGGGCGCGCGATACGCAGTATTTT.

This chain links TRBV7-3 with TRBJ2-1; possibly TRBD1 or TRBD2 for D (6 bases each). This CDR3 region has 15 residues. The V end lost 1 base, the J end lost 9 bases, and 16 bases lay between the germline ends. The germline gives CDR1 SGHTA, CDR2 FQGTGA. The CDR3 protein is CASSLKAGGGGEQFF. As DNA, the CDR3 is TGTGCCAGCAGCTTAAAGGCGGGCGGAGGGGGTGAGCAGTTCTTC.